This T cell receptor (beta chain) was captured in a study of blood T cell repertoires in COVID-19. Overall study: T cells, B-cell-depleted T cells, or PBMCs supplied cDNA or gDNA.

Germline V gene sequence: CDR1 SGHNT, CDR2 YENEEA. Trimming at V came to 5 bases and at J to 4 bases, leaving 6 bases not matched to a gene. CDR3 size: 16 residues. Study processing details: Amplification from reference gene primers served as the basis for estimated nucleated cell counts. Method: immunoSEQ multiplex PCR; TCRdb's copy keeps in-frame clones and lacks some. V and J calls and clone size are those listed in that table; D and trimming were worked out from the DNA. The sample holds approximately 100,000 clones, roughly four fifths seen once. Sequences were obtained from peripheral blood. The chain uses TRBV11-3 and TRBJ2-6, with 9 bases lining up with TRBD1. The sequence was obtained from a man in his sixties with acute or convalescent COVID-19. The CDR3 nucleotides read TGTGCCAGCAGCCCCTCGACAGGGGGAGGGGCCAACGTCCTGACTTTC. Translating gives CASSPSTGGGANVLTF.